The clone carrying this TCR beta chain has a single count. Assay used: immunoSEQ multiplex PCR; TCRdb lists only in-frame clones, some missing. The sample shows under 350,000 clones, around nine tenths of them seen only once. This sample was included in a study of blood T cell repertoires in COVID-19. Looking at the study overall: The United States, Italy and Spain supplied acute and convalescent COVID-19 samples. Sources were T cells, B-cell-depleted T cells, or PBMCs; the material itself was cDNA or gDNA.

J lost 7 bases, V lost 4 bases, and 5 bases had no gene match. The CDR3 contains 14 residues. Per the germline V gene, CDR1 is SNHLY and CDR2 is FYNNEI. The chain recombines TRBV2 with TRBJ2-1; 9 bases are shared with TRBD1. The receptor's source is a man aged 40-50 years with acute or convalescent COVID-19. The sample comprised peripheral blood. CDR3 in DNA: TGTGCCAGCAGTGGGACAGGGGTTGTGAATGAGCAGTTCTTC. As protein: CASSGTGVVNEQFF.